Each of the 25 T cell receptor beta chains below was sequenced from the same sample in a study of T cells expressing NK-cell markers. After re-calling the 5' RACE reads, TCRdb lists one entry per CDR3 protein, DNA absent. The table for this sample gives roughly 450,000 distinct CDR3 sequences. Sequencing was carried out using blood T cells: a sorted CD56 or NKG2C T cell subset, CD4+ or CD8+ T cells, or bulk PBMC T cells (not recorded which). The receptors come from a woman aged 50 to 60 in good health.

The rearrangement uses TRBV5-1 and TRBJ1-1; the TRBD1 assignment by TCRdb is unverifiable without DNA. CDR3 length equals 15 residues. Germline V lookup: CDR1 SGHRS, CDR2 YFSETQ. This CDR3 reads CASSRGDRWNTEAFF.

The chain employs TRBV3-1 and TRBJ2-1. Germline V gene lookup returns CDR1 LGHDT and CDR2 YNNKEL (reference sequence). The CDR3 has 14 residues. CDR3 sequence reads: CASSQAGVGDEQFF.

The chain recombines TRBV20-1 with TRBJ2-1; the TRBD2 assignment by TCRdb is unverifiable without DNA. This CDR3 region has 15 residues. Germline loops: CDR1 DFQATT, CDR2 SNEGSKA (reference sequence). The CDR3 reads CSAQEADHSYNEQFF.

This chain links TRBV5-1 with TRBJ2-3; TCRdb selects TRBD2, and the lack of DNA leaves this call unchecked. The CDR3 loop spans 14 amino acids. CDR1 is SGHRS and CDR2 is YFSETQ in the germline V gene. The chain's CDR3 is CASRTTPITDTQYF.

The chain couples TRBV7-9 to TRBJ1-1; TCRdb returns TRBD1, unconfirmable since there is no DNA. CDR1 is SEHNR, CDR2 FQNEAQ, per germline (reference sequence). This CDR3 comprises 13 residues. The chain's CDR3 is CASRPQWGTEAFF.

The chain recombines TRBV29-1 with TRBJ2-3; the TCRdb call, TRBD2, lacks DNA for checking. CDR1 and CDR2 (germline): SQVTM, ANQGSEA. CDR3 length equals 13 residues. CDR3 loop: CSVVFLAAGTQYF.

CDR3: CASSLAVGTGGAGYTF. The chain combines TRBV5-1 with TRBJ1-2; TCRdb lists TRBD1, though no DNA is available to test this call. This CDR3 spans 16 amino acids. Germline CDR1 is SGHRS and CDR2 is YFSETQ. Drawing the rest from reference TRBV5-1 and TRBJ1-2, the complete variable domain is KAGVTQTPRYLIKTRGQQVTLSCSPISGHRSVSWYQQTPGQGLQFLFEYFSETQRNKGNFPGRFSGRQFSNSRSEMNVSTLELGDSALYLCASSLAVGTGGAGYTFGSGTRLTVV.

The genes are TRBV6-1 and TRBJ1-5; TCRdb indicates TRBD1, and absent DNA this call remains unverified. Germline lookup yields CDR1 MNHNS and CDR2 SASEGT. The CDR3 has 15 amino acids. CDR3 sequence reads: CASSEAGGGNQPQHF.

This chain connects TRBV3-1 to TRBJ2-1; TCRdb returns TRBD2, unconfirmable since there is no DNA. There are 17 residues in the CDR3. Germline lookup yields CDR1 LGHDT and CDR2 YNNKEL (reference sequence). The CDR3: CASSQGMAALEYNEQFF.

The genes are TRBV2 and TRBJ2-3; the D gene TCRdb calls, TRBD2, cannot be checked with no DNA. Germline-derived CDR1 and CDR2 are SNHLY and FYNNEI. CDR3 length equals 16 residues. This chain's CDR3 is CASSEWGGRKTDTQYF.

The rearrangement uses TRBV5-1 and TRBJ2-6; absent DNA, TCRdb's TRBD2 call cannot be checked. The CDR3 is 19 residues long. Per germline, CDR1 SGHRS and CDR2 YFSETQ. CDR3 residues: CASSRNSGIGISGANVLTF. Variable domain in full (rest from reference TRBV5-1 and TRBJ2-6): KAGVTQTPRYLIKTRGQQVTLSCSPISGHRSVSWYQQTPGQGLQFLFEYFSETQRNKGNFPGRFSGRQFSNSRSEMNVSTLELGDSALYLCASSRNSGIGISGANVLTFGAGSRLTVL.

The chain links TRBV6-6 to TRBJ1-5; the D call from TCRdb, TRBD1, cannot be confirmed without DNA. The CDR3 is 14 residues long. Germline V gene sequence: CDR1 MNHNY, CDR2 SVGAGI (reference sequence). The CDR3 sequence: CASRGDGTIQPQHF.

This rearrangement joins TRBV11-3 to TRBJ2-5. This CDR3 spans 11 amino acids. Germline V gives CDR1 SGHNT, CDR2 YENEEA. CDR3: CAVSVGETQYF.

The chain couples TRBV20-1 to TRBJ2-3; as DNA is missing, the TRBD2 call by TCRdb cannot be tested. The CDR3 contains 16 residues. Per the germline V gene, CDR1 is DFQATT and CDR2 is SNEGSKA (reference sequence). CDR3 sequence: CSAPKVAGVRPDTQYF.

J is TRBJ1-2 and V is TRBV5-5. CDR3 length equals 13 residues. Germline assignment: CDR1 SGHKS and CDR2 YYEKEE (reference sequence). The CDR3 sequence: CASSPANGYGYTF.

The V gene is TRBV10-1, the J gene TRBJ2-2; TCRdb picks TRBD2, but there is no DNA to check that call. The CDR3 consists of 14 residues. Germline V gives CDR1 WNHNN, CDR2 SYGVQD (reference sequence). This CDR3 reads CASKEVLKTGELFF.

V usage is TRBV5-1 and J usage is TRBJ1-2; TCRdb returns TRBD1, unconfirmable since there is no DNA. CDR1 and CDR2 from the germline V gene are SGHRS and YFSETQ. CDR3 length equals 13 residues. The CDR3 sequence is CASSSGQRGGYTF.

The rearrangement links TRBV6-2 or TRBV6-3 to TRBJ2-1; TCRdb picks TRBD2, but there is no DNA to check that call. This CDR3 has 15 amino acids. Per germline, CDR1 MNHEY and CDR2 SVGEGT. This CDR3 reads CASTSGSLGDNEQFF.

This sequence joins TRBV6-6 and TRBJ2-3; TCRdb indicates TRBD1, and absent DNA this call remains unverified. CDR1 is MNHNY and CDR2 is SVGAGI in the germline V gene (reference sequence). The length of the CDR3 is 14 residues. CDR3 amino acids: CASRGQGAIDTQYF.

V gene TRBV12-3 or TRBV12-4 combines with J gene TRBJ2-7; TCRdb proposes TRBD2, but this gene call is untestable without DNA. The CDR3 covers 16 residues. CDR3 amino acids: CASSLALAGAKYEQYF.

The chain combines TRBV6-1 with TRBJ1-2. Germline CDR1 reads MNHNS; CDR2 reads SASEGT. The CDR3 contains 13 residues. CDR3 sequence: CASRQGPNYGYTF.

The CDR3: CASSLGRSTGANVLTF. The chain has TRBV11-3 and TRBJ2-6. The CDR3 extends over 16 amino acids. Looked up from germline, CDR1 is SGHNT and CDR2 is YENEEA.

The CDR3 here is CASSLTAGGNAGYNEQFF. The chain recombines TRBV27 with TRBJ2-1; the D gene TCRdb calls, TRBD2, cannot be checked with no DNA. The CDR3 contains 18 residues. Germline CDR1 is MNHEY and CDR2 is SMNVEV (reference sequence).

This chain links TRBV19 with TRBJ1-3. Germline-derived CDR1 and CDR2 are LNHDA and SQIVND (reference sequence). The CDR3 spans 15 residues. The CDR3 here is CASSILRGLGNTIYF.

The rearrangement links TRBV7-6 to TRBJ2-5; without DNA, the TCRdb call of TRBD2 cannot be checked. CDR1 is SGHVS, CDR2 FNYEAQ, per germline. This CDR3 is built from 17 residues. The CDR3 sequence: CASSLGGLAGGQETQYF. The variable domain in full, completed from reference TRBV7-6 and TRBJ2-5, reads GAGVSQSPRYKVTKRGQDVALRCDPISGHVSLYWYRQALGQGPEFLTYFNYEAQQDKSGLPNDRFSAERPEGSISTLTIQRTEQRDSAMYRCASSLGGLAGGQETQYFGPGTRLLVL.